This TCR beta chain came from a study of T-cell memory formation after mild COVID-19. Study overall: The TCR clusters were mostly specific to one donor.

UMIs and sample barcodes were carried by the TCR alpha and TCR beta cDNA libraries that 5'RACE produced using constant-segment primers. A single record per CDR3 protein comes from TCRdb applying MiXCR to the 5' RACE reads. The sample lists hundreds of thousands of distinct CDR3 sequences; about a sixth were seen once. This CDR3 is 16 amino acids long. V lost 6 bases, J lost 4 bases, and 9 bases stayed unmatched. Germline V gene data show CDR1 as MNHNY and CDR2 as SVGAGI (reference sequence). Whole-study results and caveats: Clones that shrank (day 15 to 85) were balanced CD4/CD8, whereas later expanders leaned CD4+. Several responding clones turned up in pre-infection memory, indicating that cross-reactive memory may have taken part.

This clonotype was counted only a few times. Its antigen is not identified. The sample comprised PBMCs or a T cell subset sorted from them (not recorded which). This TCR was sampled from a man younger than 30 who had mild COVID-19 (a few samples of this study predate the infection). Cell type and time point are not known. The chain carries TRBV6-6 and TRBJ2-2; 9 bases fit TRBD1. In DNA, the CDR3 is TGTGCCAGCAGACCGGGACAGGGCGTAAGCACCGGGGAGCTGTTTTTT. As protein: CASRPGQGVSTGELFF.